A single sample is the source of the 2 T cell receptor beta chains below, sequenced in a study of CD8+ T cells in alopecia areata. Researchers sorted pooled cutaneous lymph node cells on the basis of CD4, CD8alpha, NKG2D, NKG2ACE and other markers. cDNA serving as the sequencing template came from extracted, reverse transcribed RNA. Repertoires were generated with immunoSEQ multiplex PCR, while TCRdb's copy carries only in-frame clones and drops some. The profile covers 270,000 or so clones, none occurring a single time. Input material: CD4+ T cells sorted from a lymph node. These TCRs come from a C3H/HeJ mouse with alopecia areata. Strain haplotype at MHC: H2-k.

Regarding this clone: All gene names here are mouse names. With the read ending 4 residues before the CDR3 end, the germline J gene is used to fill in that end. The rearrangement links TRBV13-3 to TRBJ2-7; 7 bases map to TRBD1. CDR1 and CDR2 from the germline V gene are NNHDY and SYVADS. The J segment lost 2 bases and the V segment lost 1 base, leaving 3 bases of the junction unmatched. This CDR3 has 14 amino acids. The CDR3 here is CASSDSQGAYEQYF. The CDR3 DNA, read in part, is TGTGCCAGCAGTGATAGCCAGGGGGCCTAT.

Details on this clone: Gene names are mouse gene names. Read coverage stops 4 residues before the CDR3 terminus; the germline J gene supplies the remainder. The chain uses TRBV13-1 and TRBJ2-1, with 11 bases aligning to TRBD2. From germline, CDR1 is NSHNY and CDR2 SYGAGN. Unmatched junction bases numbered 4, after V lost 0 bases and J lost 5 bases. The CDR3 length is 16 residues. CDR3 region: CASSDVLGGRHAEQFF. The CDR3 bases that were read are TGTGCCAGCAGTGATGTACTGGGGGGGCGCCATGCT.